Each of the 17 T cell receptor beta chains below was sequenced from the same sample in a study of early T cells in non-severe SARS-CoV-2 infection. TCRdb reprocessed the 5' RACE reads with MiXCR, giving one entry per CDR3 protein. The table lists about 28,000 distinct CDR3 sequences, 5.4% of them singletons. Sequences were obtained from whole blood. The receptor set was obtained from an adult who was a healthcare worker with PCR-confirmed SARS-CoV-2 infection or an uninfected control (not recorded which).

By sample share, this clonotype is medium-sized. This chain links TRBV5-5 with TRBJ2-4; 8 bases agree with TRBD1. Germline CDR1 reads SGHKS; CDR2 reads YYEKEE (reference sequence). V gave up 4 bases and J gave up 0 bases; unmatched junction bases: 6. This CDR3 has 16 residues. The CDR3 region is CASSLGQGLAKNIQYF. As DNA, the CDR3 is TGTGCCAGCAGCCTAGGACAGGGCCTAGCCAAAAACATTCAGTACTTC.

By proportion, this clonotype is medium-sized (0.01 to 0.1%). V gene TRBV7-9 combines with J gene TRBJ2-3; 10 bases are shared with TRBD1. The germline CDR1 and CDR2 sequences are SEHNR and FQNEAQ (reference sequence). With 5 bases clipped from V and 6 bases from J, the junction kept 8 bases outside the gene matches. The CDR3 extends over 15 amino acids. The DNA of the CDR3 is TGTGCCAGCAGCGATTGGGACAGGGGATCCGATACGCAGTATTTT. Amino acid sequence: CASSDWDRGSDTQYF. Drawing the rest from reference TRBV7-9 and TRBJ2-3, the complete variable domain is DTGVSQNPRHKITKRGQNVTFRCDPISEHNRLYWYRQTLGQGPEFLTYFQNEAQLEKSRLLSDRFSAERPKGSFSTLEIQRTEQGDSAMYLCASSDWDRGSDTQYFGPGTRLTVL.

This clonotype was observed many times. This chain connects TRBV7-6 to TRBJ2-5; 8 nucleotides line up with TRBD2. Losses at the gene ends were 4 bases for V and 5 bases for J; bases not matched to a gene: 15. From germline, CDR1 is SGHVS and CDR2 FNYEAQ. CDR3 length equals 17 residues. In nucleotides, the CDR3 is TGTGCCAGCAGCTCTGCCAGACTAGCGTGGATGGATGAGACCCAGTACTTC. Translating it yields CASSSARLAWMDETQYF.

The table lists this clonotype with a few counts. The rearrangement links TRBV27 to TRBJ2-3; possibly TRBD1 or TRBD2 for D (5 bases each). V lost 6 bases to trimming and J lost 2 bases, with 15 bases between them. CDR1 MNHEY and CDR2 SMNVEV come from the germline V gene (reference sequence). The CDR3 loop spans 15 amino acids. The CDR3 nucleotides are TGTGCCAGCAGCCTGTCGTGGGGGTACACAGATACGCAGTATTTT. Translation: CASSLSWGYTDTQYF.

V usage is TRBV24-1 and J usage is TRBJ2-1; 11 bases align to TRBD1. CDR3 length: 15 amino acids. In germline, CDR1 is KGHDR, CDR2 SFDVKD. V lost 7 bases to trimming and J lost 7 bases; unmatched junction nucleotides: 8. CDR3 in DNA: TGTGCCACCAGCCCCCGGGACAGGGGGACGAATGAGCAGTTCTTC. Translating gives CATSPRDRGTNEQFF.

The chain recombines TRBV10-3 with TRBJ2-4; D remains unclear. V was clipped by 0 bases and J by 7 bases, with 13 bases between them. Germline CDR1 ENHRY, CDR2 SYGVKD. The CDR3 sequence is 15 residues long. The CDR3: CAISESLITSNIQYF. The CDR3 bases are TGTGCCATCAGTGAGTCATTGATCACAAGCAACATTCAGTACTTC.

This clonotype was recorded at least ten times. The chain links TRBV28 to TRBJ2-3; no clear D gene. CDR1 MDHEN and CDR2 SYDVKM come from the germline V gene. CDR3 length: 15 amino acids. V gave up 3 bases and J gave up 4 bases, with 14 bases separating them. The CDR3 reads CASSFPGNVADTQYF. CDR3 coding DNA: TGTGCCAGCAGTTTTCCTGGCAACGTCGCAGATACGCAGTATTTT.

This clonotype was counted many times. This chain joins TRBV3-1 and TRBJ1-1; possibly TRBD1 for D (6 bases). The CDR3 length is 15 residues. V lost 7 bases and J lost 0, with 15 bases in between. In germline, CDR1 is LGHDT, CDR2 YNNKEL (reference sequence). Here the CDR3 DNA reads TGTGCCAGCACCCACGGACAGCTCATGAACACTGAAGCTTTCTTT. Its protein product is CASTHGQLMNTEAFF.

At least ten counts were recorded for this clonotype. The chain recombines TRBV7-9 with TRBJ2-7, with TRBD1 matching over 7 bases. This CDR3 is built from 13 residues. V gave up 4 bases and J gave up 6 bases; unmatched junction bases: 6. The germline V gene has CDR1 SEHNR and CDR2 FQNEAQ (reference sequence). CDR3 nucleotide sequence: TGTGCCAGCAGCTCCCACAGGGGCGGCGAGCAGTACTTC. As protein: CASSSHRGGEQYF. Full variable domain (rest looked up from reference TRBV7-9 and TRBJ2-7): DTGVSQNPRHKITKRGQNVTFRCDPISEHNRLYWYRQTLGQGPEFLTYFQNEAQLEKSRLLSDRFSAERPKGSFSTLEIQRTEQGDSAMYLCASSSHRGGEQYFGPGTRLTVT.

This clonotype was seen more than once but under ten times. The chain combines TRBV30 with TRBJ2-7; 9 positions match TRBD1. The CDR3 consists of 13 residues. Germline V lookup: CDR1 GTSNPN, CDR2 SVGIG (reference sequence). The V and J ends lost 5 bases and 4 bases, in that order; junction bases with no gene match: 6. CDR3 residues: CAWVPGQGYEQYF. In DNA form, the CDR3 reads TGTGCCTGGGTCCCGGGACAGGGATACGAGCAGTACTTC.

Details on this clonotype: A much larger clone sits a single nucleotide away, making a read error possible. The chain uses TRBV5-5 and TRBJ2-1; the match to TRBD2 covers 14 bases. Germline V lookup: CDR1 SGHKS, CDR2 YYEKEE (reference sequence). CDR3 length equals 14 residues. The CDR3 region has the DNA TGTGCCAGCGCCGGGACTAGCGGGAGCTATGAGAAGTTCTTC. As protein: CASAGTSGSYEKFF.

The V call is TRBV27, the J call TRBJ2-7, with unresolved D. The CDR3 loop spans 12 amino acids. Trimming took 6 bases from V and 7 from J, leaving 13 bases between them. Germline values: CDR1 MNHEY, CDR2 SMNVEV (reference sequence). DNA of the CDR3: TGTGCCAGCAGACTAAACCAAGGGGAGCAGTACTTC. This gives the protein CASRLNQGEQYF.

This clonotype was counted once. A much larger clone is a single base away; this may be a read error. The rearrangement joins TRBV6-1 to TRBJ2-3; D not resolved. This CDR3 region has 13 residues. The germline V gene encodes CDR1 MNHNS and CDR2 SASEGT. CDR3 sequence: CTSSVLTRDTQYF. DNA of the CDR3: TGTACCAGCAGTGTTTTGACGAGAGATACGCAGTATTTT.

This clonotype was detected only a few times. The chain uses TRBV19 and TRBJ1-2; 7 bases agree with TRBD1. V gave up 4 bases and J gave up 2 bases; unmatched junction bases: 10. The CDR3 runs 16 residues. Germline CDR1 is LNHDA and CDR2 is SQIVND (reference sequence). The CDR3 region has the DNA TGTGCCAGTAGTAGCCCGGACAGGCCTCCCAACTATGGCTACACCTTC. Its translation: CASSSPDRPPNYGYTF.

The chain recombines TRBV3-1 with TRBJ2-5, with D uncertain. The length of the CDR3 is 12 residues. Germline V gives CDR1 LGHDT, CDR2 YNNKEL (reference sequence). The V end lost 0 bases, the J end lost 10 bases, and 9 bases lay between the germline ends. The DNA for the CDR3 is TGTGCCAGCAGCCAAGAGGTACGAGGCCAGTACTTC. This sequence encodes CASSQEVRGQYF.

The sample holds a few counts of this clonotype. The rearrangement joins TRBV20-1 to TRBJ2-7, with D possibly matching TRBD2 (6 bases). Germline CDR1 and CDR2: DFQATT and SNEGSKA (reference sequence). The CDR3 is 13 amino acids. The V gene lost 6 bases and the J gene lost 3 bases, with 15 bases spanning the gap. CDR3 in DNA: TGCAGTGCCAAAGGACTAACATACTACGAGCAGTACTTC. This codes for CSAKGLTYYEQYF.

As to this clonotype: A read error may explain this, as a much larger clone is one base away. The J gene is TRBJ1-2, the V gene TRBV6-5, with 9 bases matching TRBD1. The CDR3 is 15 amino acids. The trim removed 2 bases at V and 3 bases at J, leaving 4 bases unmatched. Germline assignment: CDR1 MNHEY and CDR2 SVGAGI. The chain's CDR3 is CASSYPRTGDYGYTF. The CDR3 DNA is TGTGCCAGCAGTTACCCTCGGACAGGGGACTATGGCTACACCTTC.